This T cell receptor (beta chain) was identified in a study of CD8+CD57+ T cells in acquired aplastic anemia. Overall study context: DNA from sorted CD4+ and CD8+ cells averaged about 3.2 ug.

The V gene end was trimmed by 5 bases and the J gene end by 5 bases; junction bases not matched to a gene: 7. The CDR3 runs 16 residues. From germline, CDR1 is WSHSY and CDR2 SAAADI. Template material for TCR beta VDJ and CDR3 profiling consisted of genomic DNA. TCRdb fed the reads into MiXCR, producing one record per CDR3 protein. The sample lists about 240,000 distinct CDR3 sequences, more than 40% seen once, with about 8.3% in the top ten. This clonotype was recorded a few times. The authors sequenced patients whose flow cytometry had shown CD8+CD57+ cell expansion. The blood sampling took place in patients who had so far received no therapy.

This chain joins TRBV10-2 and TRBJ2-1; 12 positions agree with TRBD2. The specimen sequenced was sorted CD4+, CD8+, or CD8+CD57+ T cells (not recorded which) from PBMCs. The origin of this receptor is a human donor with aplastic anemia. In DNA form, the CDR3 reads TGCGCCAGCAGTCTAGCGGGGGGGTATGGAGACAATGAGCAGTTCTTC. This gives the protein CASSLAGGYGDNEQFF.